This T cell receptor (beta chain) originates from a study of post-analysis software for immune sequencing data (dated by TCRdb to the mid-2010s). Describing the broader study: Recorded disease courses included relapsing-remitting, secondary progressive and progressive-relapsing multiple sclerosis, with some patients lacking subtype annotation. A subset of samples was prepared in parallel using single-end sample barcoding, then pooled and co-amplified after Illumina adapter ligation. The multiple sclerosis patient repertoires were compared with ten to eleven previously published healthy control repertoires from donors aged about 6 to 26 years.

The full study reports these points: Four to six TRBV segments, including TRBV5-6, TRBV5-1 and TRBV20-1, were significantly more frequent in patients than controls. The multiple sclerosis patient group was slightly younger than the control group. Strong co-clustering of samples prepared in the same batch was shown by direct clustering with F measure, prompting a batch-effect correction. Normalized Chao1 diversity was significantly lower in multiple sclerosis patients than controls, suggesting substantial peripheral T-cell clonal expansion.

TCR beta repertoires were profiled from peripheral blood of approximately 13 young patients with multiple sclerosis to demonstrate the VDJtools post-analysis software. The multiple sclerosis patients were children and adolescents ranging in age from about 6 to 16 years. The library was built by means of PCR. The sample was run on an Illumina HiSeq 2500. To reduce PCR and sequencing biases, unique molecular identifiers were built into the TCR beta cDNA libraries. Every 1 to 10 million input T cells yielded roughly 500,000 cDNA molecules, meaning each molecule approximated one T cell. The patient libraries were prepared and sequenced using the same protocol as the earlier healthy control dataset. Samples belonging to the same batch were prepared together, multiplexed and sequenced on a shared HiSeq lane. The source study handled its data this way. Raw barcoded reads were processed with MIGEC, discarding single-read molecular identifier groups before consensus assembly and CDR3 extraction. VDJtools was used for post-analysis of the clonotype tables, with diversity normalized by down-sampling every dataset to the smallest sample size. To correct batch-related cross-sample contamination, repertoire overlap clustering matched CDR3 amino acid sequences but not nucleotide sequences. The public reads were quality trimmed at Q25 with fastp and then assembled into clones with MiXCR by TCRdb, keeping productive beta chains. Duplicate CDR3 protein sequences are folded into a single record with the most common DNA and genes. TCRdb's processing, not the authors' own work, is the source of the V and J calls. This sample is represented by 750,000 to 950,000 distinct CDR3 sequences; just over 45% of them were singletons. 4.9% of the sample lies in the top ten.

The germline V gene provides CDR1 ENHRY and CDR2 SYGVKD. The CDR3 measures 14 amino acids from cysteine to phenylalanine. The DNA shown is the 42-base CDR3, in frame from base 1. A note on this clonotype: Its antigen is still unknown. Per-nucleotide qualities are absent, and no much larger clonotype sits a single base away.

The origin of this receptor is a girl under 18 with multiple sclerosis. Source material: blood. In this chain, TRBV10-3 is recombined with TRBJ2-5, with 8 junctional bases fitting TRBD2. The J call is in doubt because the DNA end fits TRBJ2-7 better. The nucleotide sequence reads TGTGCCATCAGTGAGAAGCGGGAGATGGGCGAGCAGTACTTC. This sequence encodes CAISEKREMGEQYF.